These 29 T cell receptor beta chains originate from one sample sequenced in a study of read filtering for tumor transcriptome and immune sequencing. From about 400 ng of RNA, a library with molecular barcoded alpha/delta and beta/gamma adaptors was made. TCRdb redid the calling of the reads with MiXCR, one entry per CDR3 protein. Of roughly 90,000 distinct CDR3 sequences listed, roughly 21% are singletons. Input material: a population of CD138-negative cells sorted from bone marrow. These receptors were obtained from a donor over 35 with multiple myeloma.

V usage is TRBV28 and J usage is TRBJ2-7, with D hard to call. The germline V and J ends were trimmed by 3 bases and 5 bases, with 5 bases remaining between them. The CDR3 contains 11 residues. Germline assignment: CDR1 MDHEN and CDR2 SYDVKM. The CDR3 protein is CASSFLNEQYF. CDR3 in DNA: TGTGCCAGCAGTTTTTTGAACGAGCAGTACTTC. The variable domain in full, completed from reference TRBV28 and TRBJ2-7, reads DVKVTQSSRYLVKRTGEKVFLECVQDMDHENMFWYRQDPGLGLRLIYFSYDVKMKEKGDIPEGYSVSREKKERFSLILESASTNQTSMYLCASSFLNEQYFGPGTRLTVT.

Many counts were recorded for this clonotype. V is TRBV12-3 or TRBV12-4 and J is TRBJ2-3, with no clear D. The CDR3 contains 12 residues. V was pared by 6 bases and J by 0 bases, with 4 bases between. CDR3 residues: CASRGSTDTQYF. The CDR3 region has the DNA TGTGCCAGCAGGGGTAGCACAGATACGCAGTATTTT.

This clonotype was seen at least ten times. The chain uses TRBV5-1 and TRBJ2-7; D gene ambiguous. The germline V gene has CDR1 SGHRS and CDR2 YFSETQ. This CDR3 comprises 12 residues. Trimming cost V 2 bases and J 5 bases, with 8 bases left between them. DNA of the CDR3: TGCGCCAGCAGCTTTGGGCCCGACGAGCAGTACTTC. This codes for CASSFGPDEQYF.

This clonotype was seen many times. The chain has TRBV7-9 and TRBJ1-5, with a possible D match to TRBD1 (5 bases). The germline V gene has CDR1 SEHNR and CDR2 FQNEAQ (reference sequence). Trimming took off 4 bases at V and 6 bases at J, with 16 bases between the two ends. This CDR3 region has 15 residues. The CDR3 is CASSSEEGPSQPQHF. The CDR3 coding sequence is TGTGCCAGCAGCTCCGAGGAGGGGCCAAGTCAGCCCCAGCATTTT.

In the case of this clonotype: This may stem from a read error, because a much larger clone lies one nucleotide away. DNA for the CDR3: TGTGCCAGCAGTATGGCAGCAACCTACGAGCAGTACTTC. Its protein product is CASSMAATYEQYF. This chain connects TRBV2 to TRBJ2-7; D unclear. Looked up from germline, CDR1 is SNHLY and CDR2 is FYNNEI. Trimming shortened V by 5 bases and J by 2 bases, and 10 bases separated the two germline ends. There are 13 residues in the CDR3.

This clonotype was seen ten or more times. CDR3 coding DNA: TGCAGTGTAGATACAGGGGTCAATCAGCCCCAGCATTTT. Its translation: CSVDTGVNQPQHF. This chain joins TRBV20-1 and TRBJ1-5, with 7 bases that match TRBD1. V lost 7 bases, J lost 3 bases, and 6 bases stayed unmatched. The CDR3 is made up of 13 amino acids. From germline, CDR1 is DFQATT and CDR2 SNEGSKA (reference sequence).

This clonotype came up many times. The chain has TRBV29-1 and TRBJ2-1; 8 bases align to TRBD2. The CDR3 runs to 14 residues. V lost 6 bases and J lost 8; bases outside the gene matches: 12. CDR1 and CDR2 from the germline V gene are SQVTM and ANQGSEA. CDR3 sequence (DNA): TGCAGCGTCGAGACCGGGACTAGTTGGTATGAGCAGTTCTTC. This gives the protein CSVETGTSWYEQFF.

This clonotype occurred many times. This chain joins TRBV19 and TRBJ1-5; 7 bases agree with TRBD1. Trimming at V came to 3 bases and at J to 4 bases, leaving 3 bases not matched to a gene. The CDR3 runs 14 residues. Looked up from germline, CDR1 is LNHDA and CDR2 is SQIVND (reference sequence). The DNA for the CDR3 is TGTGCCAGTAGTATGGGACAGAAAAATCAGCCCCAGCATTTT. Translating it yields CASSMGQKNQPQHF.

Details on this clonotype: One base away lies a much larger clone, so this may be a sequencing read error. V and J are TRBV7-9 and TRBJ2-3, with a weak D call TRBD1 (5 bases). Germline loops: CDR1 SEHNR, CDR2 FQNEAQ (reference sequence). The CDR3 consists of 15 residues. The chain's CDR3 is CASSPSGLSTDAQYF. CDR3 in DNA: TGTGCCAGCAGCCCCTCAGGGCTTAGCACAGATGCGCAGTATTTT.

This clonotype was detected many times. The rearrangement joins TRBV3-1 to TRBJ2-1, with 8 bases identical to TRBD1. V shed 0 bases and J 4 bases; nucleotides not matched to a gene: 2. This CDR3 is 15 amino acids long. Germline CDR1 reads LGHDT; CDR2 reads YNNKEL (reference sequence). The CDR3 coding sequence is TGTGCCAGCAGCCAAGATGGACAGGGTTACAATGAGCAGTTCTTC. Translation gives CASSQDGQGYNEQFF.

For this clonotype: This may stem from a read error, because a much larger clone lies one nucleotide away. The rearrangement joins TRBV5-1 to TRBJ1-1; D perhaps matches TRBD1 (6 bases). CDR1 is SGHRS and CDR2 is YFSETQ in the germline V gene. This CDR3 has 15 amino acids. The V end was cut by 7 bases, the J end by 1 base, with 17 bases between. The chain's CDR3 is CASGGSGQKNTEAFF. The CDR3 DNA reads as TGCGCCAGCGGAGGCTCCGGACAGAAGAACACTGAAGCTTTCTTT.

In its sample, this clonotype was seen many times. The chain is built from TRBV7-9 and TRBJ2-3, with TRBD2 as a possible D gene (5 bases). The ends were cut back, 5 bases at V and 2 bases at J, with 17 bases in the middle. Germline CDR1 SEHNR, CDR2 FQNEAQ (reference sequence). The CDR3 has 16 amino acids. The chain's CDR3 is CASSPLRLATTDTQYF. The CDR3 DNA reads as TGTGCCAGCAGCCCGCTTCGTCTAGCTACCACAGATACGCAGTATTTT.

The table lists this clonotype with many counts. The chain carries TRBV2 and TRBJ2-7, with 7 nucleotides matching TRBD2. With 6 bases clipped from V and 3 bases from J, the junction kept 8 bases outside the gene matches. This CDR3 is 14 amino acids long. Germline CDR1 and CDR2: SNHLY and FYNNEI. The CDR3 region is CASRTGLVGYEQYF. The CDR3 bases are TGTGCCAGCAGAACAGGACTAGTCGGCTACGAGCAGTACTTC.

This clonotype was found many times. The rearrangement uses TRBV6-2 or TRBV6-3 and TRBJ2-3; either TRBD1 or TRBD2 may supply D (5 bases each). Trimming removed 6 bases at V and 2 bases at J, with 15 bases between. From germline, CDR1 is MNHEY and CDR2 SVGEGT. CDR3 length: 15 residues. The CDR3 DNA is TGTGCCAGCAGCACCGGGACCATAAACACAGATACGCAGTATTTT. Protein: CASSTGTINTDTQYF.

Ten or more counts support this clonotype. This rearrangement joins TRBV2 to TRBJ1-2; 11 positions match TRBD1. Trimming took 2 bases from V and 3 from J; bases not matched to a gene: 2. Germline-derived CDR1 and CDR2 are SNHLY and FYNNEI. This CDR3 spans 15 amino acids. The CDR3 loop is CASSESDRGHYGYTF. CDR3 sequence (DNA): TGTGCCAGCAGTGAATCGGACAGGGGGCACTATGGCTACACCTTC.

This rearrangement joins TRBV6-1 to TRBJ2-1; 7 bases map to TRBD1. The CDR3 is 16 amino acids. Per germline, CDR1 MNHNS and CDR2 SASEGT. Unmatched junction bases numbered 11, after V lost 7 bases and J lost 2 bases. CDR3 region: CASNWSGTETYNEQFF. The DNA of the CDR3 is TGTGCCAGCAATTGGAGTGGGACAGAAACCTACAATGAGCAGTTCTTC.

This clonotype was seen repeatedly, ten times or more. V and J are TRBV5-1 and TRBJ1-1, with 8 bases aligning to TRBD1. CDR1 SGHRS and CDR2 YFSETQ come from the germline V gene. J lost 4 bases, V lost 3 bases, and 8 bases had no gene match. The CDR3 sequence is 15 residues long. CDR3 sequence reads: CASSSPGQGGTEAFF. Written as DNA, the CDR3 is TGCGCCAGCAGCTCGCCAGGACAGGGTGGCACTGAAGCTTTCTTT.

As for this clonotype: A much larger clone lies one base from this, so it may be a read error. The chain has TRBV7-9 and TRBJ2-7, with D possibly TRBD1 on 5 matching bases. The germline V gene encodes CDR1 SEHNR and CDR2 FQNEAQ (reference sequence). The CDR3 is 17 amino acids. For the CDR3, the DNA is TGTACCAGCAGCTCGCCCATCATCCCAGGACAACTCTACGAGCAGTACTTC. Translation gives CTSSSPIIPGQLYEQYF.

Note on this clonotype: A read error may account for a junction end that differs from germline. The J gene is TRBJ2-5, the V gene TRBV7-9; 9 bases agree with TRBD1. Germline assignment: CDR1 SEHNR and CDR2 FQNEAQ (reference sequence). CDR3 size: 15 residues. The CDR3 nucleotides are TGTGCCAGCAGCTCAAACACAGGGGGCCAAGAGACCCAGAACTTC. This encodes CASSSNTGGQETQNF. Variable domain in full (rest from reference TRBV7-9 and TRBJ2-5): DTGVSQNPRHKITKRGQNVTFRCDPISEHNRLYWYRQTLGQGPEFLTYFQNEAQLEKSRLLSDRFSAERPKGSFSTLEIQRTEQGDSAMYLCASSSNTGGQETQNFGPGTRLLVL.

The table lists this clonotype with many counts. For the CDR3, the DNA is TGTGCCAGCAGCCCTTGGGGGTCAGAGACCCAGTACTTC. Protein product: CASSPWGSETQYF. The chain is built from TRBV11-2 and TRBJ2-5; D may be TRBD1 or TRBD2 (5 bases each). The CDR3 length is 13 residues. With 5 bases removed from V and 4 bases from J, the gap between germline ends came to 11 bases. CDR1 SGHAT and CDR2 FQNNGV come from the germline V gene.

Concerning this clonotype: A much larger clone sits a single nucleotide away, making a read error possible. The rearrangement links TRBV27 to TRBJ2-7; a weak D match, TRBD1 (6 bases). The CDR3 is made up of 15 amino acids. Trimming removed 2 bases from V and 6 bases from J, with 17 bases in between. Per the germline V gene, CDR1 is MNHEY and CDR2 is SMNVEV (reference sequence). The CDR3 DNA sequence: TGTGCCAGCAGTTTAGGTGGGGCCAGGGGTGGCGAGCAGTACTTC. Amino acids: CASSLGGARGGEQYF.

This clonotype was picked up a small number of times. This chain uses TRBV7-2 with TRBJ1-4; D might be TRBD1 (6 bases). V gave up 5 bases and J gave up 7 bases, with 17 bases separating them. The CDR3 covers 15 residues. CDR1 SGHTA and CDR2 FQGNSA come from the germline V gene. CDR3 region: CASSPRGGRVEKLFF. The CDR3 region has the DNA TGTGCCAGCAGCCCTAGAGGGGGGCGCGTTGAAAAACTGTTTTTT.

This clonotype was counted at least ten times. The chain is built from TRBV24-1 and TRBJ2-1; 12 positions match TRBD1. This CDR3 is 16 amino acids long. Unmatched junction bases numbered 4, after V lost 3 bases and J lost 5 bases. Germline V gene data show CDR1 as KGHDR and CDR2 as SFDVKD. The CDR3 reads CATSDPRDRGHNEQFF. The CDR3 DNA reads as TGTGCCACCAGTGATCCTCGGGACAGGGGGCACAATGAGCAGTTCTTC.

This clonotype was found a few times. A read error may explain this, as a much larger clone is one base away. The CDR3 carries no conserved terminal phenylalanine or tryptophan, so it likely arises from a read error. The CDR3 here is CASSFRGAEETQYL. In nucleotides, the CDR3 is TGTGCCAGCAGCTTCCGGGGGGCAGAAGAGACCCAGTACCTC. This chain connects TRBV5-4 to TRBJ2-5, with D possibly TRBD2 on 7 matching bases. V was cut by 2 bases and J by 3 bases, with 11 bases left in between. This CDR3 is 14 amino acids long. CDR1 and CDR2 from the germline V gene are SGHNT and YYREEE (reference sequence).

As regards this clonotype: This clone may be a read error of a much larger clone one base away. CDR3 protein: CASSSGPNYEQCF. CDR3 DNA sequence: TGTGCCAGCAGCTCGGGGCCAAACTACGAGCAGTGCTTC. V is TRBV11-2 and J is TRBJ2-7; either TRBD1 or TRBD2 may supply D (5 bases each). Germline assignment: CDR1 SGHAT and CDR2 FQNNGV. This CDR3 is built from 13 residues.

Details on this clonotype: A read error is possible here, since a much larger clone lies one base away. As the CDR3 is not closed by the conserved phenylalanine or tryptophan, this likely results from a read error. V and J are TRBV5-1 and TRBJ1-4, with D perhaps matching TRBD1 (5 bases). Trimming removed 4 bases from V and 3 bases from J, with 13 bases in between. The CDR3 sequence is 15 residues long. Germline CDR1 SGHRS, CDR2 YFSETQ. CDR3 sequence: CASSPGTASNEKLFS. CDR3 coding DNA: TGCGCCAGCAGCCCGGGGACCGCCTCTAATGAAAAACTGTTTTCT.

This chain joins TRBV12-3 or TRBV12-4 and TRBJ2-1; weak D call: TRBD1 (5 bases). The CDR3 contains 13 residues. Trimming pared 3 bases from V and 7 bases from J, leaving 10 bases between. The chain's CDR3 is CASSFQGGNEQFF. DNA of the CDR3: TGTGCCAGCAGTTTTCAGGGTGGTAATGAGCAGTTCTTC.

This chain uses TRBV7-9 with TRBJ1-1; TRBD1 is a possible D gene (5 bases). The germline gives CDR1 SEHNR, CDR2 FQNEAQ (reference sequence). Trimming cost V 8 bases and J 3 bases, with 19 bases left between them. The length of the CDR3 is 15 residues. For the CDR3, the DNA is TGTGCCAGCTCAATCCTAAGGGGTTTAGACACTGAAGCTTTCTTT. Its translation is CASSILRGLDTEAFF.

The chain uses TRBV6-4 and TRBJ1-1; a weak D match, TRBD1 (6 bases). Germline assignment: CDR1 MRHNA and CDR2 SNTAGT. The CDR3 runs 14 residues. Trimming stripped 8 bases from V and 6 bases from J, with 19 bases between. CDR3 sequence (DNA): TGTGCCAGCGGCACAGGGTTGGGAGGAGCTGAAGCTTTCTTT. Protein product: CASGTGLGGAEAFF.